Reported below is one T cell receptor beta chain. The source of the sample is a study of T cell changes during pregnancy in multiple sclerosis. The CDR3 length is 16 residues. CDR1 and CDR2 from the germline V gene are SGHTA and FQGTGA. The trim removed 5 bases at V and 0 bases at J, leaving 6 bases unmatched. TCRdb keeps only in-frame clones here, not all; method: immunoSEQ multiplex PCR. The table records some 29,000 clones, approximately 89% of them present only once. Sample: CD8+ T cells from peripheral blood mononuclear cells, taken after pregnancy. The receptor was derived from a female donor with multiple sclerosis, enrolled in a pregnancy study. The chain couples TRBV7-3 to TRBJ2-1, with 8 bases fitting TRBD2. DNA of the CDR3: TGTGCCAGCAGCCGGGGGGGCGGCCCCTCCTACAATGAGCAGTTCTTC. This gives the protein CASSRGGGPSYNEQFF.